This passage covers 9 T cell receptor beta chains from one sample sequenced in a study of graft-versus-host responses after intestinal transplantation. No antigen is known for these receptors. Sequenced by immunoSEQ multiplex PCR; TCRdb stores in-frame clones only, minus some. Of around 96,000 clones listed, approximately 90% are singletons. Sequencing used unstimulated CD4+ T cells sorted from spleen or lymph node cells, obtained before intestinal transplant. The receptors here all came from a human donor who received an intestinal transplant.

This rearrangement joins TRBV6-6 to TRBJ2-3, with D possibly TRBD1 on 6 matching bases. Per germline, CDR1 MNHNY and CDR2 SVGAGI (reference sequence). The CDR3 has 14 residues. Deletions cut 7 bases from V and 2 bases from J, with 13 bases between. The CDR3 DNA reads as TGTGCCAGCACCACACAGGGTCCCACAGATACGCAGTATTTT. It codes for CASTTQGPTDTQYF.

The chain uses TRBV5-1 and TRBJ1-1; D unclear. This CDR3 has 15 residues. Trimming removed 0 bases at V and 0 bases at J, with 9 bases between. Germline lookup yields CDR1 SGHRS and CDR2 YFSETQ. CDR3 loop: CASSLAGVMNTEAFF. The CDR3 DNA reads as TGCGCCAGCAGCTTGGCCGGGGTGATGAACACTGAAGCTTTCTTT.

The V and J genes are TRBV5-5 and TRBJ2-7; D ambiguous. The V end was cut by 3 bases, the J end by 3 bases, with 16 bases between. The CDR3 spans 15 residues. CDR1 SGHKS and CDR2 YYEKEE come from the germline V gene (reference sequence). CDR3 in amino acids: CASSWAPGSSYEQYF. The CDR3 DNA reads TGTGCCAGCAGCTGGGCCCCCGGTAGTAGCTACGAGCAGTACTTC.

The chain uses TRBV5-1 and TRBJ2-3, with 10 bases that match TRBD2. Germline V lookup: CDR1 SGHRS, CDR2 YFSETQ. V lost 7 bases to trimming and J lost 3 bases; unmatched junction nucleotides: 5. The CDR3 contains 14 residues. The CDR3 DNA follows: TGCGCCAGCGGGCTAGCGGGAGTGACAGATACGCAGTATTTT. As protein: CASGLAGVTDTQYF. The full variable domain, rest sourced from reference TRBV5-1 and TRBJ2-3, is KAGVTQTPRYLIKTRGQQVTLSCSPISGHRSVSWYQQTPGQGLQFLFEYFSETQRNKGNFPGRFSGRQFSNSRSEMNVSTLELGDSALYLCASGLAGVTDTQYFGPGTRLTVL.

The CDR3 DNA reads TGTGCCAGTAAACAGGGGGCTTCCTACAATGAGCAGTTCTTC. This gives the protein CASKQGASYNEQFF. V and J are TRBV7-2 and TRBJ2-1; 9 positions agree with TRBD1. The CDR3 length is 14 residues. Trimming cost V 9 bases and J 1 base; bases outside gene matches: 4. The germline V gene encodes CDR1 SGHTA and CDR2 FQGNSA. Looking up the rest from reference TRBV7-2 and TRBJ2-1 gives the full variable domain: GAGVSQSPSNKVTEKGKDVELRCDPISGHTALYWYRQSLGQGLEFLIYFQGNSAPDKSGLPSDRFSAERTGGSVSTLTIQRTQQEDSAVYLCASKQGASYNEQFFGPGTRLTVL.

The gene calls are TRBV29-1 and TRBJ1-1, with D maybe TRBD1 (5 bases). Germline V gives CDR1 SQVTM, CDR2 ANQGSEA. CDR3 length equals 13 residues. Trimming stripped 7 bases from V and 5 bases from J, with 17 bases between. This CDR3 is CSASGWGRTEAFF. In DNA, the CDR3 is TGCAGCGCTTCCGGGTGGGGGAGGACTGAAGCTTTCTTT. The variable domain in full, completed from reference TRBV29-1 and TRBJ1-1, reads SAVISQKPSRDICQRGTSLTIQCQVDSQVTMMFWYRQQPGQSLTLIATANQGSEATYESGFVIDKFPISRPNLTFSTLTVSNMSPEDSSIYLCSASGWGRTEAFFGQGTRLTVV.

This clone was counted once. The chain's CDR3 is CASSYLGAGGYTF. The CDR3 region has the DNA TGTGCCAGCAGTTACCTGGGGGCTGGTGGCTACACCTTC. The rearrangement links TRBV6-5 to TRBJ1-2, with a tentative D call TRBD1 (6 bases). Germline CDR1 MNHEY, CDR2 SVGAGI. The V end was cut by 2 bases, the J end by 7 bases, with 11 bases between. This CDR3 region has 13 residues.

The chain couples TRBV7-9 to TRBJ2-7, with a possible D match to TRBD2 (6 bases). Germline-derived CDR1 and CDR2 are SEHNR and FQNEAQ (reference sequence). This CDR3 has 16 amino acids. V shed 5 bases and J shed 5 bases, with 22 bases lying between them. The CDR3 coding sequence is TGTGCCAGCAGCATCCGGAGTCGAGCCCGGGGGAACGAGCAGTACTTC. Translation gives CASSIRSRARGNEQYF. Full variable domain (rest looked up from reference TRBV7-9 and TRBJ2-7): DTGVSQNPRHKITKRGQNVTFRCDPISEHNRLYWYRQTLGQGPEFLTYFQNEAQLEKSRLLSDRFSAERPKGSFSTLEIQRTEQGDSAMYLCASSIRSRARGNEQYFGPGTRLTVT.

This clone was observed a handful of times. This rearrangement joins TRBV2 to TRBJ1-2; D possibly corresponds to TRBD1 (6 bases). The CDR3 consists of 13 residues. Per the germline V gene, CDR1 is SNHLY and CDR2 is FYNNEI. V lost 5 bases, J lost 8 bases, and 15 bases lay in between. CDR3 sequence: CASSPGVAWGYTF. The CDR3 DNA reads TGTGCCAGCAGTCCAGGGGTTGCTTGGGGCTACACCTTC.